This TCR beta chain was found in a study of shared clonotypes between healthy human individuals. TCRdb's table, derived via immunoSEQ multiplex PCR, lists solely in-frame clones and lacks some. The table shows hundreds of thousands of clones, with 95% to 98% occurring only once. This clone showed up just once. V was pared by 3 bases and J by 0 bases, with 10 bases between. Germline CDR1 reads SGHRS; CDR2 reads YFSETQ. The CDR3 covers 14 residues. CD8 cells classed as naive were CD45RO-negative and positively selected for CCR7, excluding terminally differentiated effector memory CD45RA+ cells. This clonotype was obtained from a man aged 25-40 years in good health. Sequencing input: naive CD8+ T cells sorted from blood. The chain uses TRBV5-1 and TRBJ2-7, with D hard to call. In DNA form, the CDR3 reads TGCGCCAGCAGCTGGATACAGAGCTCCTACGAGCAGTACTTC. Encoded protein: CASSWIQSSYEQYF.